The 14 T cell receptor beta chains reported below all come from one sample, sequenced in a study of cytomegalovirus exposure and HLA in healthy donors. The method was immunoSEQ multiplex PCR; TCRdb's version includes in-frame clones alone and lacks a portion of them. The sample holds approximately 140,000 clones, around 90% seen once. Sequencing was performed on PBMCs. These receptors all stem from a man between 18 and 35 years old in good health and CMV-seropositive.

This clone appeared once. This sequence joins TRBV5-5 and TRBJ2-5, with 9 bases aligning to TRBD2. The J call may be mistaken, given a closer DNA end match to TRBJ2-7. Germline CDR1 reads SGHKS; CDR2 reads YYEKEE (reference sequence). The CDR3 runs to 16 residues. This chain's CDR3 is CASSQDRAGGPDEQYF. Written as DNA, the CDR3 is TGTGCCAGCAGCCAAGATAGGGCGGGAGGGCCAGACGAGCAGTACTTC.

The chain uses TRBV2 and TRBJ2-3; TRBD1 matches at 8 bases. CDR1 and CDR2 from the germline V gene are SNHLY and FYNNEI. V shed 4 bases, J shed 1 base, and the junction held 4 bases outside the gene matches. The length of the CDR3 is 15 residues. The CDR3 nucleotides read TGTGCCAGCAGTGGACAGGGGATCGGCACAGATACGCAGTATTTT. Protein product: CASSGQGIGTDTQYF. The full variable domain, its missing parts supplied by reference TRBV2 and TRBJ2-3, is EPEVTQTPSHQVTQMGQEVILRCVPISNHLYFYWYRQILGQKVEFLVSFYNNEISEKSEIFDDQFSVERPDGSNFTLKIRSTKLEDSAMYFCASSGQGIGTDTQYFGPGTRLTVL.

The V call is TRBV5-1, the J call TRBJ2-7; 7 bases align to TRBD1. The V segment lost 4 bases and the J segment 4 bases; nucleotides outside the gene matches: 8. Germline CDR1 reads SGHRS; CDR2 reads YFSETQ. CDR3 length: 14 amino acids. The CDR3 reads CASSQTGFDYEQYF. The CDR3 DNA follows: TGCGCCAGCAGCCAGACAGGGTTTGATTACGAGCAGTACTTC.

The V call is TRBV18, the J call TRBJ2-2; D perhaps matches TRBD2 (6 bases). Germline V gene lookup returns CDR1 KGHSH and CDR2 LQKENI. The CDR3 loop spans 14 amino acids. Trimming cost V 1 base and J 6 bases, with 9 bases left between them. CDR3 coding DNA: TGTGCCAGCTCACCACTCCGGGACTCCGGGGAGCTGTTTTTT. Protein: CASSPLRDSGELFF.

The chain combines TRBV29-1 with TRBJ2-7, with D tentatively TRBD2 (6 bases). Trimming cost V 7 bases and J 4 bases, with 17 bases left between them. Germline CDR1 is SQVTM and CDR2 is ANQGSEA. This CDR3 comprises 13 residues. The CDR3 nucleotides are TGCAGCGCCGGGACCGATGGGGGGTACGAGCAGTACTTC. Its translation: CSAGTDGGYEQYF.

V usage is TRBV9 and J usage is TRBJ2-1, with D possibly matching TRBD2 (5 bases). The germline CDR1 and CDR2 sequences are SGDLS and YYNGEE. V was cut by 2 bases and J by 7 bases, with 16 bases left in between. The CDR3 loop spans 15 amino acids. The CDR3: CASSVSVLEGNEQFF. In DNA form, the CDR3 reads TGTGCCAGCAGCGTTAGCGTTCTAGAGGGTAATGAGCAGTTCTTC.

The rearrangement uses TRBV2 and TRBJ2-1, with 9 bases matching TRBD2. The CDR3 has 14 amino acids. Germline CDR1 is SNHLY and CDR2 is FYNNEI. J lost 10 bases, V lost 3 bases, and 7 bases had no gene match. This CDR3 reads CASSDFAGGREQFF. The CDR3 DNA follows: TGTGCCAGCAGTGACTTCGCGGGGGGGCGGGAGCAGTTCTTC. Based on the CDR3 plus reference TRBV2 and TRBJ2-1, the full variable domain is EPEVTQTPSHQVTQMGQEVILRCVPISNHLYFYWYRQILGQKVEFLVSFYNNEISEKSEIFDDQFSVERPDGSNFTLKIRSTKLEDSAMYFCASSDFAGGREQFFGPGTRLTVL.

V gene TRBV15 combines with J gene TRBJ2-7, with 10 nucleotides matching TRBD1. This CDR3 comprises 16 residues. Germline V CDR1 and CDR2: LNHNV, YYDKDF (reference sequence). J gave up 7 bases and V 2 bases, and 11 bases lay outside the gene matches. The CDR3 loop is CATSRPSRDRGGEQYF. The DNA of the CDR3 is TGTGCCACCAGCAGACCATCCCGGGACAGGGGTGGTGAGCAGTACTTC.

This chain connects TRBV27 to TRBJ1-1; 8 positions match TRBD1. Germline lookup yields CDR1 MNHEY and CDR2 SMNVEV (reference sequence). The CDR3 is made up of 14 amino acids. Losses at the gene ends were 4 bases for V and 8 bases for J; bases not matched to a gene: 9. Here the CDR3 DNA reads TGTGCCAGCAGTTCCACCGTTCCAGGGGGCGAAGCTTTCTTT. Translated, it gives CASSSTVPGGEAFF.

The chain employs TRBV5-1 and TRBJ1-2, with 7 positions matching TRBD1. The V gene's germline CDR1 is SGHRS and CDR2 YFSETQ. The CDR3 spans 13 residues. J lost 4 bases, V lost 6 bases, and 6 bases had no gene match. The CDR3 DNA reads as TGCGCCAGCACCCGCGGGGACAGCTATGGCTACACCTTC. Protein: CASTRGDSYGYTF.

The rearrangement links TRBV6-1 to TRBJ1-2, with 11 positions matching TRBD1. The CDR3 spans 15 residues. In germline, CDR1 is MNHNS, CDR2 SASEGT. V dropped 4 bases and J dropped 5; count of bases not matched to a gene: 6. CDR3 nucleotides: TGTGCCAGCAGTGTAACCGGGACAGGGGGGTATGGCTACACCTTC. Translation: CASSVTGTGGYGYTF.

This chain links TRBV10-3 with TRBJ1-3; D ambiguous. The germline V and J ends were trimmed by 4 bases and 4 bases, with 5 bases remaining between them. The CDR3 consists of 12 residues. Looked up from germline, CDR1 is ENHRY and CDR2 is SYGVKD. The CDR3 reads CAISARGNTIYF. Here the CDR3 DNA reads TGTGCCATCAGTGCCCGGGGAAACACCATATATTTT.

The chain employs TRBV7-6 and TRBJ2-7, with 8 positions matching TRBD1. J gave up 4 bases and V 3 bases, and 8 bases lay outside the gene matches. There are 15 residues in the CDR3. Per germline, CDR1 SGHVS and CDR2 FNYEAQ. The CDR3, as DNA: TGTGCCAGCAGCTTCGGACAGGGCGAACTATACGAGCAGTACTTC. This encodes CASSFGQGELYEQYF.

This clone was picked up one time. This could be a read error, since a much larger clone is one nucleotide away. The chain joins TRBV28 to TRBJ1-5; D is unclear. CDR1 MDHEN and CDR2 SYDVKM come from the germline V gene. The V and J ends lost 3 bases and 0 bases respectively, with 3 bases between them. The CDR3 consists of 13 residues. DNA for the CDR3: TGTGCCAGCAGTTTCTCTAGCAATCAGCCCCAGCATTTT. Its translation is CASSFSSNQPQHF.